This T cell receptor (beta chain) was documented in a study of Ad26.COV2.S vaccination and SARS-CoV-2 variants. On the study more broadly: Ad26.COV2.S, an intramuscular injection, was given once or twice 56 days apart. Study-level findings and limits: Possible underestimation of total T cell responses by the TCR breadth and depth analyses was noted.

Turning to this clone: Antigen unknown.

Sequenced by immunoSEQ multiplex PCR; TCRdb stores in-frame clones only, minus some. The table includes about 320,000 clones, approximately 80% detected once. This CDR3 contains 15 residues. The V and J ends lost 7 bases and 0 bases respectively, with 13 bases between them. The germline gives CDR1 SGHVS, CDR2 FQNEAQ. Treatment meaning: 15 to 20 received Ad26.COV2.S at low or high dose, single or two shots; about 5 received placebo; per-sample allocation not given. Specimens were obtained on day 63 following the first vaccine or placebo injection. The genes are TRBV7-8 and TRBJ1-5; unclear D gene. The sequencing used peripheral blood, collected in a trial of Ad26.COV2.S vaccine versus placebo. This sequence was found in a person between 18 and 59 years old who received the Ad26.COV2.S COVID-19 vaccine or a placebo. In nucleotides, the CDR3 is TGTGCCAGCAACCCCGACAACCGTAGCAATCAGCCCCAGCATTTT. Amino acids: CASNPDNRSNQPQHF.